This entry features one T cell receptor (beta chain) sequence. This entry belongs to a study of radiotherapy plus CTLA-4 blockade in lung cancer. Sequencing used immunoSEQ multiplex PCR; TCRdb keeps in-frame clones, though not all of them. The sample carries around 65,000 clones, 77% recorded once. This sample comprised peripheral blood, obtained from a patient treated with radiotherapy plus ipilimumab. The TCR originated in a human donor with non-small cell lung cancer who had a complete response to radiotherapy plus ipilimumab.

The CDR3 sequence is CATSSDGTGEYNQPQHF. The CDR3 bases are TGTGCCACCAGCAGCGATGGGACAGGGGAGTACAATCAGCCCCAGCATTTT. The rearrangement joins TRBV15 to TRBJ1-5, with 10 bases lining up with TRBD1. The CDR3 has 17 residues. Losses at the gene ends were 3 bases for V and 3 bases for J; bases not matched to a gene: 8. Germline V lookup: CDR1 LNHNV, CDR2 YYDKDF (reference sequence).